A selection of T cell receptor beta chains follows, all from one sample in a study of blood T cell repertoires in COVID-19. Generated by immunoSEQ multiplex PCR, the TCRdb table keeps only in-frame clones and is missing some. The sample has about 270,000 clones, 80% to 90% seen once. Input material: PBMCs or T cells enriched from blood (not recorded which). The receptors here all came from a young woman who had recovered from COVID-19. Each CDR3 is given with its conserved first and last residue. The order of the fields is J gene, V gene, clone size, D gene, CDR3 DNA, CDR3 protein. A D gene is named only where the DNA matches it firmly. Rows may omit the clone size; those that give it use once, few, many or a size class.

j_gene: TRBJ1-4
v_gene: TRBV4-2
abundance: -
d_gene: -
CDR3nt: TGTGCCAGCAGCCCTGTATGGGGGGGATTGAGTGAAAAACTGTTTTTT
CDR3aa: CASSPVWGGLSEKLFF

j_gene: TRBJ2-2
v_gene: TRBV9
abundance: -
d_gene: TRBD2
CDR3nt: TGTGCCAGCAGCAAACTAGCGGGGGGCCTGGGCGGGGAGCTGTTTTTT
CDR3aa: CASSKLAGGLGGELFF

j_gene: TRBJ2-1
v_gene: TRBV27
abundance: -
d_gene: -
CDR3nt: TGTGCCAGCAGTTTAGGAGCGAATGAGCAGTTCTTC
CDR3aa: CASSLGANEQFF

j_gene: TRBJ1-1
v_gene: TRBV5-1
abundance: -
d_gene: -
CDR3nt: TGCGCCAGCAGCTTTTCAGGGGCTGGAGCTTTCTTT
CDR3aa: CASSFSGAGAFF

j_gene: TRBJ1-2
v_gene: TRBV3-1/TRBV3-2
abundance: -
d_gene: -
CDR3nt: TGTGCCAGCAGCCAAGATGACAAGAACTATGGCTACACCTTC
CDR3aa: CASSQDDKNYGYTF

j_gene: TRBJ2-1
v_gene: TRBV27
abundance: -
d_gene: -
CDR3nt: TGTGCCAGCAGTACACTAGGCTACAATGAGCAGTTCTTC
CDR3aa: CASSTLGYNEQFF

j_gene: TRBJ1-2
v_gene: TRBV30
abundance: -
d_gene: TRBD1
CDR3nt: TGTGCCTGGAGTGTACTAGACAGGGTTGGGGGCTACACCTTC
CDR3aa: CAWSVLDRVGGYTF

j_gene: TRBJ1-3
v_gene: TRBV2
abundance: -
d_gene: -
CDR3nt: TGTGCCAGCTCAAGGGAGAGGGCCTATGGAAACACCATATATTTT
CDR3aa: CASSRERAYGNTIYF

j_gene: TRBJ1-1
v_gene: TRBV5-1
abundance: few
d_gene: -
CDR3nt: TGCGCCAGCAGCTTTCGGACGGGAACTGAAGCTTTCTTT
CDR3aa: CASSFRTGTEAFF

j_gene: TRBJ1-3
v_gene: TRBV2
abundance: few
d_gene: -
CDR3nt: TGTGCCAGCACCGGACAGATAAACACCATATATTTT
CDR3aa: CASTGQINTIYF

j_gene: TRBJ2-1
v_gene: TRBV7-9
abundance: -
d_gene: -
CDR3nt: TGTGCCAGCAGCTCCCCCGGGCAGGGCAATGAGCAGTTCTTC
CDR3aa: CASSSPGQGNEQFF

j_gene: TRBJ2-3
v_gene: TRBV7-8
abundance: -
d_gene: TRBD1
CDR3nt: TGTGCCAGCAGCGGCTGGGGACAGGGATCTGGTACGCAGTATTTT
CDR3aa: CASSGWGQGSGTQYF

j_gene: TRBJ2-5
v_gene: TRBV4-1
abundance: -
d_gene: TRBD1
CDR3nt: TGCGCCAGCAGCCCAGGGGGAGTGGGGGCCATGGGGGAGACCCAGTACTTC
CDR3aa: CASSPGGVGAMGETQYF

j_gene: TRBJ1-6
v_gene: TRBV19
abundance: -
d_gene: TRBD1
CDR3nt: TGTGCCAGTAAATCCGGGACAGGGAATAATTCACCCCTCCACTTT
CDR3aa: CASKSGTGNNSPLHF

j_gene: TRBJ1-1
v_gene: TRBV29-1
abundance: -
d_gene: -
CDR3nt: TGCAGCGTTAGGGAACAGGTGAACACTGAAGCTTTCTTT
CDR3aa: CSVREQVNTEAFF

j_gene: TRBJ2-5
v_gene: TRBV4-1
abundance: -
d_gene: TRBD1
CDR3nt: TGCGCCAGCAGCAGGGGACAGGTGTTAGAGACCCAGTACTTC
CDR3aa: CASSRGQVLETQYF

j_gene: TRBJ1-2
v_gene: TRBV21-1
abundance: -
d_gene: -
CDR3nt: TGTGCCAGCAGCAAAGGGGAGTGCGCCACCGGCTACACCTTC
CDR3aa: CASSKGECATGYTF